The sequence of this T cell receptor (beta chain) was determined in a study of identical twins. This clonotype occurred a few times. The germline CDR1 and CDR2 sequences are DFQATT and SNEGSKA (reference sequence). The CDR3 has 11 amino acids. Trimming at V came to 8 bases and at J to 4 bases, leaving 3 bases not matched to a gene. TCRdb re-derived calls from the 5' RACE reads in MiXCR, one entry per CDR3 protein. The sample yields some 330,000 distinct CDR3 sequences, approximately 8.8% seen once. V gene TRBV20-1 combines with J gene TRBJ2-3, with 7 bases identical to TRBD2. Sequenced sample: naive T cells sorted from blood. The TCR sequence derives from a woman in her forties or fifties in good health. The CDR3 reads CSIRGADTQYF. The CDR3 DNA sequence: TGCAGTATACGGGGGGCAGATACGCAGTATTTT.